This T cell receptor (beta chain) was identified during a study of post-analysis software for immune sequencing data. Unique molecular identifiers had been added to the TCR beta cDNA libraries. A single record per CDR3 protein comes from TCRdb applying MiXCR to the PCR reads. The table lists approximately 260,000 distinct CDR3 sequences, less than 40% of them singletons. Germline loops: CDR1 ENHRY, CDR2 SYGVKD. V lost 4 bases and J 2 bases, leaving 9 bases between the germline ends. The CDR3 has 14 residues. Study-level results: In patients, about 5 TRBV segments were more frequent than in controls, with TRBV5-6, TRBV5-1 and TRBV20-1 among them.

In its sample, this clonotype was seen once. Its antigen is undetermined. The clonotype originates from a girl between 10 and 17 years old with multiple sclerosis. The specimen sequenced was blood. The rearrangement links TRBV10-3 to TRBJ2-1; possibly TRBD2 for D (7 bases). The CDR3: CAISGGGPYNEQFF. The CDR3 nucleotides read TGTGCCATCAGTGGGGGGGGCCCCTACAATGAGCAGTTCTTC.